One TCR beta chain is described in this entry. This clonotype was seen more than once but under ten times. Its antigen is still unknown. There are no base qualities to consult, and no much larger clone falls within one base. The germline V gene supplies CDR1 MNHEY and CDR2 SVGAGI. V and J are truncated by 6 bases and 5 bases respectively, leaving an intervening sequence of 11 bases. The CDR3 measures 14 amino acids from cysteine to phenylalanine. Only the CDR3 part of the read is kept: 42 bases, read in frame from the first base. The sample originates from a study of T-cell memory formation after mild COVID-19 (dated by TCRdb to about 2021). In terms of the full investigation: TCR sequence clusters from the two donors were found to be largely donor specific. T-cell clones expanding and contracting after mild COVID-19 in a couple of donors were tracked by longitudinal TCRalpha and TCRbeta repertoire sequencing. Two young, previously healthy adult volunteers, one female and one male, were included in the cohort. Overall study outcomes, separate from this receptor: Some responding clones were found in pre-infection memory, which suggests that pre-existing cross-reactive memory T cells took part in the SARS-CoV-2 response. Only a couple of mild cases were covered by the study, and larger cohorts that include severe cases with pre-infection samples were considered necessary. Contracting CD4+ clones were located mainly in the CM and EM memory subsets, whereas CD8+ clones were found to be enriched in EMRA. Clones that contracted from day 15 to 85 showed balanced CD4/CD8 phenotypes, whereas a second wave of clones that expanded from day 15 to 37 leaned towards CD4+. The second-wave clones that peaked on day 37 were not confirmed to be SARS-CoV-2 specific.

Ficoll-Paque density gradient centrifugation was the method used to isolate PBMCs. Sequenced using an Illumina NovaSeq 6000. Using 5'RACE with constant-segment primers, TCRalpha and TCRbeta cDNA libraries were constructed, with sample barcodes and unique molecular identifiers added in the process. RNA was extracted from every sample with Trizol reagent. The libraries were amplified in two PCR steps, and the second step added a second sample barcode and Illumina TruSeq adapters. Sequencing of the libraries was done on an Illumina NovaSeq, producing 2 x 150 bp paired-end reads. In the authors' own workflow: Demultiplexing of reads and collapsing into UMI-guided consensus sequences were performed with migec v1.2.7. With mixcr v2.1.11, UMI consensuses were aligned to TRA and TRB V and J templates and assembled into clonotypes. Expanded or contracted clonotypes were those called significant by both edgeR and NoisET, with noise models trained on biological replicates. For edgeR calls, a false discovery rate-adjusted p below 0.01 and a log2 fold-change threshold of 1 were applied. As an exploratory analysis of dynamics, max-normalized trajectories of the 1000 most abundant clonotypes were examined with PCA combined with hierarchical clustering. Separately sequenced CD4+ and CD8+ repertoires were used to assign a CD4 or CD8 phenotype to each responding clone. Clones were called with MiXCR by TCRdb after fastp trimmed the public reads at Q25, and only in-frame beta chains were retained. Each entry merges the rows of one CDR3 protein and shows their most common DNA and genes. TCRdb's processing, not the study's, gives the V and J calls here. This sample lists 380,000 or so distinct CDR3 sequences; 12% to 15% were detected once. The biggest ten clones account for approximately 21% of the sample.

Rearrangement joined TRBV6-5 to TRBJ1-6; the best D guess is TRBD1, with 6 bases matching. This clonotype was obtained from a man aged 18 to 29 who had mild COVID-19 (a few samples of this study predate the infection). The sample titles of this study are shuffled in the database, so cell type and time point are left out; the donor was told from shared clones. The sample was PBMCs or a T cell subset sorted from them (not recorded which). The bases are TGTGCCAGCAGCCCTGGGGGGCATAATTCACCCCTCCACTTT. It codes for CASSPGGHNSPLHF.